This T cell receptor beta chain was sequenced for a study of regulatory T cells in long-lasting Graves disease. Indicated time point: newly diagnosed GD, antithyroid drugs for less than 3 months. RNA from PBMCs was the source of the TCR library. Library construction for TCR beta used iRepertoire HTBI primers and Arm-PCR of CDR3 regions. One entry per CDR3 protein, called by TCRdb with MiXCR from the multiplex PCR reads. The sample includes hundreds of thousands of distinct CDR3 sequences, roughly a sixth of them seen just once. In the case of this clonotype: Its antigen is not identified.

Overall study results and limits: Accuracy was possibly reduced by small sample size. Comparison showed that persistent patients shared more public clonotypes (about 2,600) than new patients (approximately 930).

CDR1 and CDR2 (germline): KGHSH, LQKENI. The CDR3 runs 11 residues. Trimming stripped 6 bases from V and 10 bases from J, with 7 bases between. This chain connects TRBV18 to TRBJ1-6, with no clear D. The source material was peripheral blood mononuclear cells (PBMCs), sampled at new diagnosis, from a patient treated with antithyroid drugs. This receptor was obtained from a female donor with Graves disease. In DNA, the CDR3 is TGTGCCAGCTCGTCCGGCTCACCCCTCCACTTT. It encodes CASSSGSPLHF.